Given below is one T cell receptor beta chain in context. Its antigen is not known. These data come from a study of OX40 agonist ivuxolimab in advanced cancers. Study-level background: With a range of roughly 20 to 80, age averaged about 58 years, and 75% to 90% were male. Partial responses occurred in three patients (one hepatocellular carcinoma, two cutaneous melanoma).

This CDR3 is built from 15 residues. Trimming took 8 bases from V and 1 from J; bases not matched to a gene: 8. CDR1 is MNHNS, CDR2 SASEGT, per germline. TCRdb's table, derived via immunoSEQ multiplex PCR, lists solely in-frame clones and lacks some. This table holds some 5,600 clones, roughly four fifths found once. Regarding the study as a whole: There were also nonresponders showing low normalized T-cell clonal expansion. There was clonal expansion of CD4+ and CD8+ blood T cells by week 6 at 0.1 to 3.0 mg/kg.

V usage is TRBV6-1 and J usage is TRBJ1-5, with TRBD1 matching over 7 bases. The TCR was taken from an adult with an advanced solid tumor such as melanoma, head and neck, liver or kidney cancer. The sequencing here drew on CD4+ or CD8+ T cells sorted from blood, taken in a trial of the OX40 agonist ivuxolimab. The CDR3 protein is CASVPWGQSNQPQHF. The DNA of the CDR3 is TGTGCCAGCGTCCCCTGGGGACAGAGCAATCAGCCCCAGCATTTT.